This T cell receptor beta chain was retrieved from a study of T cell responses to AZD1222 COVID-19 vaccine. Regarding the study as a whole: Baseline antibody screening turned up just a handful of seropositive AZD1222 recipients. All repertoire sampling was performed exclusively after the peak T cell response.

Per the germline V gene, CDR1 is SEHNR and CDR2 is FQNEAQ (reference sequence). The junction had 7 bases not matched to a gene; V was cut back by 1 base and J by 7 bases. The CDR3 sequence is 15 residues long. Regarding this clone: Its antigen remains unknown.

Measured with immunoSEQ multiplex PCR; TCRdb has only the in-frame clones, and not every one. The table records 95,000 to 150,000 clones, 80% to 90% of them present only once. The source material was peripheral blood, sampled on day 0 of AZD1222 vaccination. The V gene is TRBV7-9, the J gene TRBJ1-5, with 7 positions matching TRBD1. The origin of this receptor is an adult in good health. The CDR3 reads CASSLGGTVRQPQHF. Written as DNA, the CDR3 is TGTGCCAGCAGCTTAGGAGGGACAGTACGACAGCCCCAGCATTTT.